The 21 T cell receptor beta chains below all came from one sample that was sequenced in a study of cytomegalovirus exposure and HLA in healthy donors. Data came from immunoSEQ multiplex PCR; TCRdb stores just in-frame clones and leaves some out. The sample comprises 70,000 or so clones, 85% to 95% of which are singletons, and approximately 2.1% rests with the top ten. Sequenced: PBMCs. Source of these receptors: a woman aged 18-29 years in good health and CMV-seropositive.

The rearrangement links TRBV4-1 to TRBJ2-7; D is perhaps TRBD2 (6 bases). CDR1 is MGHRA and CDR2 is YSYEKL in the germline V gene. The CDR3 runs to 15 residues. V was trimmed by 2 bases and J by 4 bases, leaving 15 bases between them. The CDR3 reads CASSQHQGGGYEQYF. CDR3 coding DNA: TGCGCCAGCAGCCAACACCAGGGAGGTGGGTACGAGCAGTACTTC.

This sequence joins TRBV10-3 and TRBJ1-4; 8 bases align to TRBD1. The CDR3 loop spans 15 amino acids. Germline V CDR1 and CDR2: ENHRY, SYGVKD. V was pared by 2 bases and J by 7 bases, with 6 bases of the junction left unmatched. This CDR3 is CAISEDRGSGEKLFF. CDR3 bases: TGTGCCATCAGTGAGGACAGGGGTTCTGGTGAAAAACTGTTTTTT.

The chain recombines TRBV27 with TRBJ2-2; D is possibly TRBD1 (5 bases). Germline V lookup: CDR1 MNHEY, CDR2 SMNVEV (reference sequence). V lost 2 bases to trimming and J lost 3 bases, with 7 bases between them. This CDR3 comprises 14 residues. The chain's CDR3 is CASSLIGDTGELFF. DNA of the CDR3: TGTGCCAGCAGTTTAATAGGGGACACCGGGGAGCTGTTTTTT.

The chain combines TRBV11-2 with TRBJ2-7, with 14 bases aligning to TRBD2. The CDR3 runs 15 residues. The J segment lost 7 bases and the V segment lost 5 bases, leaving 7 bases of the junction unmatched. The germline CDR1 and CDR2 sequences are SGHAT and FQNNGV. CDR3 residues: CASSHGTSGRGEQYF. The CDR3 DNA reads TGTGCCAGCAGCCATGGGACTAGCGGGAGAGGAGAGCAGTACTTC. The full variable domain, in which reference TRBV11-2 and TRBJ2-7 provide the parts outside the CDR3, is EAGVAQSPRYKIIEKRQSVAFWCNPISGHATLYWYQQILGQGPKLLIQFQNNGVVDDSQLPKDRFSAERLKGVDSTLKIQPAKLEDSAVYLCASSHGTSGRGEQYFGPGTRLTVT.

The CDR3 here is CASSRGQTNTEAFF. The CDR3 nucleotides read TGCGCCAGCAGCAGGGGACAGACCAACACTGAAGCTTTCTTT. This rearrangement joins TRBV5-1 to TRBJ1-1; TRBD1 matches at 7 bases. CDR3 length: 14 amino acids. The V and J ends lost 4 bases and 2 bases, in that order; junction bases with no gene match: 5. Germline CDR1 reads SGHRS; CDR2 reads YFSETQ. Supplemented by reference TRBV5-1 and TRBJ1-1, the full variable domain reads KAGVTQTPRYLIKTRGQQVTLSCSPISGHRSVSWYQQTPGQGLQFLFEYFSETQRNKGNFPGRFSGRQFSNSRSEMNVSTLELGDSALYLCASSRGQTNTEAFFGQGTRLTVV.

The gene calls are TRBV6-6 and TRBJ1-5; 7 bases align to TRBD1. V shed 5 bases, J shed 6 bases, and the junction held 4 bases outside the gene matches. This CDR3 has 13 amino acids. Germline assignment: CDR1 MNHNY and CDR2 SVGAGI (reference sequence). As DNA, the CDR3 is TGTGCCAGCAGTCAGGGGGACGCTCAGCCCCAGCATTTT. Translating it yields CASSQGDAQPQHF.

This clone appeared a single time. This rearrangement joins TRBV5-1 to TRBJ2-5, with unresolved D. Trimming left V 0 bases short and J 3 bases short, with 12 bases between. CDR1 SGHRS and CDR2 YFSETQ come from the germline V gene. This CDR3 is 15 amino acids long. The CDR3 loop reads CASSLDRPFKETQYF. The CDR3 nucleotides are TGCGCCAGCAGCTTGGACAGACCCTTCAAAGAGACCCAGTACTTC.

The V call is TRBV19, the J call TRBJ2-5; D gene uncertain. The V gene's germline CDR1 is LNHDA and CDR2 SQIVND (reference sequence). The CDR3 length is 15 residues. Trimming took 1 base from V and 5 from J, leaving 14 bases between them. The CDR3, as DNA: TGTGCCAGTAGTATAGCTTCCACGAGGCGGGAGACCCAGTACTTC. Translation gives CASSIASTRRETQYF.

CDR3 nucleotides: TGTGCCAGCTGGGCAGCTTCCTCTGGGGCCAACGTCCTGACTTTC. This sequence encodes CASWAASSGANVLTF. The gene calls are TRBV27 and TRBJ2-6; D is undetermined. V gave up 8 bases and J gave up 0 bases, with 11 bases separating them. From germline, CDR1 is MNHEY and CDR2 SMNVEV (reference sequence). The CDR3 runs to 15 residues.

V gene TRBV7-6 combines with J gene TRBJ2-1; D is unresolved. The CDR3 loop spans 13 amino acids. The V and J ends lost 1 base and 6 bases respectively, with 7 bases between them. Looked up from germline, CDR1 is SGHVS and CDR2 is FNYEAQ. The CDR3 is CASSLVYFNEQFF. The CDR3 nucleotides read TGTGCCAGCAGCTTAGTCTACTTCAATGAGCAGTTCTTC.

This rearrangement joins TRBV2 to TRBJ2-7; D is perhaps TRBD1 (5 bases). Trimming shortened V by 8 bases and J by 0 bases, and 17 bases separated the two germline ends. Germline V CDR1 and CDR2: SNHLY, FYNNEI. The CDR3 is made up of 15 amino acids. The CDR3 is CASLTVSGPSYEQYF. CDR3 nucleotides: TGTGCCAGCCTTACCGTGTCAGGGCCCTCCTACGAGCAGTACTTC.

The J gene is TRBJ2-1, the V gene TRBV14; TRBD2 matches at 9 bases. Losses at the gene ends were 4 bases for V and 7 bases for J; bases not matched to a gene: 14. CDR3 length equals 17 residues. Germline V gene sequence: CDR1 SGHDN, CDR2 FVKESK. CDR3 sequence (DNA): TGTGCCAGCAGCCCGGGAGTCCTAGCGGGACCTAGGAATGAGCAGTTCTTC. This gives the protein CASSPGVLAGPRNEQFF.

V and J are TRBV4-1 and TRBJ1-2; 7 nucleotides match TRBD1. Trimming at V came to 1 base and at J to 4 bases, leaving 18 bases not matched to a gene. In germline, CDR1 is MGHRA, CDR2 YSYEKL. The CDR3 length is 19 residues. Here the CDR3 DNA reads TGCGCCAGCAGCCAAGTCGCGTCGGTAGAGGGGGCAAAAAGCTATGGCTACACCTTC. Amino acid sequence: CASSQVASVEGAKSYGYTF.

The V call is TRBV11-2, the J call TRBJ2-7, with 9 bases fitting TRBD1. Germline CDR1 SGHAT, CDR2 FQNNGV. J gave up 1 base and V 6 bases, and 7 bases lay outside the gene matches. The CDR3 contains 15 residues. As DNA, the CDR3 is TGTGCCAGCAGACGGACAGGGGCCCGATCCTACGAGCAGTACTTC. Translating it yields CASRRTGARSYEQYF.

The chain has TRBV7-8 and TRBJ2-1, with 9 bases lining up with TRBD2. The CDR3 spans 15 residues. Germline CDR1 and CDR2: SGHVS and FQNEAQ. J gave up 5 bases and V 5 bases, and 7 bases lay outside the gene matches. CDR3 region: CASSPLQRGDNEQFF. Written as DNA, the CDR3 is TGTGCCAGCAGCCCCCTCCAGCGGGGGGACAATGAGCAGTTCTTC.

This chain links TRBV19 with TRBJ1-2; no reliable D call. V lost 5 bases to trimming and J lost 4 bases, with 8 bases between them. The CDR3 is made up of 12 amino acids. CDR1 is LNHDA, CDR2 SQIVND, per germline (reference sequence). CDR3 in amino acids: CASSGYSYGYTF. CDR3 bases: TGTGCCAGTAGTGGCTACAGCTATGGCTACACCTTC.

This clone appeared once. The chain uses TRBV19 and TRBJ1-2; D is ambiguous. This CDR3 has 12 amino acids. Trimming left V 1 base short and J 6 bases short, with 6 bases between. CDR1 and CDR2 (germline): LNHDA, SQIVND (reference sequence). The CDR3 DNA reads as TGTGCCAGTAGTATAGGCGGGAATGGCTACACCTTC. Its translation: CASSIGGNGYTF.

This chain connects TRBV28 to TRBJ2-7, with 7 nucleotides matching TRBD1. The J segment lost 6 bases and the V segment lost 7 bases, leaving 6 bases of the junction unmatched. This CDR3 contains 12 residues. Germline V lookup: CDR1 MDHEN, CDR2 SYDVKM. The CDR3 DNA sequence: TGTGCCAGCAACGAGGACAGGAGCGAGCAGTACTTC. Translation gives CASNEDRSEQYF.

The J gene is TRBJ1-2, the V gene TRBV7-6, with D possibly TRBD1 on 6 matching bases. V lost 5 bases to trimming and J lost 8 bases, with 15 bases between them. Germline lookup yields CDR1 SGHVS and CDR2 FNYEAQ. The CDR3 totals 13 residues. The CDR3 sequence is CASSPETGRGYTF. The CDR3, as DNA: TGTGCCAGCAGCCCAGAGACAGGCCGCGGCTACACCTTC.

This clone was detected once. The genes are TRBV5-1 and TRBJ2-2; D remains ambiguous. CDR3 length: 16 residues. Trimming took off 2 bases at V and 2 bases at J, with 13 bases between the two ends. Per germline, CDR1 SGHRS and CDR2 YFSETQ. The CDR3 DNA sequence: TGCGCCAGCAGCTTATTTCGCTCGAGCAACACCGGGGAGCTGTTTTTT. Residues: CASSLFRSSNTGELFF. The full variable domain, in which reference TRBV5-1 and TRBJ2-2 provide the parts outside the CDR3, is KAGVTQTPRYLIKTRGQQVTLSCSPISGHRSVSWYQQTPGQGLQFLFEYFSETQRNKGNFPGRFSGRQFSNSRSEMNVSTLELGDSALYLCASSLFRSSNTGELFFGEGSRLTVL.

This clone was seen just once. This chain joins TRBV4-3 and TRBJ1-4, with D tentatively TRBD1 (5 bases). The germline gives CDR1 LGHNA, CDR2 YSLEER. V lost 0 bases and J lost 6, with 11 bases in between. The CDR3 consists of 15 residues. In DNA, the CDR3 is TGCGCCAGCAGCCAAGATACAACAGGCCATGAAAAACTGTTTTTT. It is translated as CASSQDTTGHEKLFF.